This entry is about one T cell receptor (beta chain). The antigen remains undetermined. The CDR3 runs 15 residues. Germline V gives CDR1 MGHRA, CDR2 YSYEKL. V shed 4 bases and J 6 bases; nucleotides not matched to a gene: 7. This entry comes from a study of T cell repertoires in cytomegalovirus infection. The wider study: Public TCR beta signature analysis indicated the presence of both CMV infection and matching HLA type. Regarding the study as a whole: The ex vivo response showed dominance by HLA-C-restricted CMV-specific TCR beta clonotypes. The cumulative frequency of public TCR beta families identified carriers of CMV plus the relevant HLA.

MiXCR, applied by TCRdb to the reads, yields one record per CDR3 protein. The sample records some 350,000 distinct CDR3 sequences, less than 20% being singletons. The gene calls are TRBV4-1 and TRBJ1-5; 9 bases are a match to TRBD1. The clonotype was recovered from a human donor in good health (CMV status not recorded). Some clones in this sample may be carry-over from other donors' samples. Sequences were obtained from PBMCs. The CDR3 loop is CASSRGDRAFQPQHF. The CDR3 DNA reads TGCGCCAGCAGCCGAGGGGACAGGGCATTTCAGCCCCAGCATTTT.